Below, one T cell receptor (beta chain) is given with its context. This record belongs to a study of T-cell memory formation after mild COVID-19. Germline V gene sequence: CDR1 MNHEY, CDR2 SMNVEV (reference sequence). Trimming took 6 bases from V and 3 from J, leaving 14 bases between them. The CDR3 sequence is 14 residues long. TCRdb re-called the 5' RACE reads through MiXCR, storing one row per CDR3 protein. Here the sample spans 300,000 to 350,000 distinct CDR3 sequences, around 19% being singletons. V and J are TRBV27 and TRBJ2-5; D is unresolved. This TCR was recovered from a young man who had mild COVID-19 (a few samples of this study predate the infection). Cell type and time point are not known. The sequenced material came from PBMCs or a T cell subset sorted from them (not recorded which). As DNA, the CDR3 is TGTGCCAGCAGCTTCGGGCCGTATAAAGAGACCCAGTACTTC. This codes for CASSFGPYKETQYF.